The 10 T cell receptor beta chains reported below all come from one sample, sequenced in a study of early T cells in non-severe SARS-CoV-2 infection (dated by TCRdb to about 2021). Library preparation used 5' RACE. For sequencing, a NextSeq 500 was employed. In TCRdb, the public reads were trimmed at Q25 with fastp and aligned with MiXCR, with productive beta chains retained. CDR3 protein sequences are deduplicated, and each keeps its most common genes and DNA. This sample gives under 60,000 distinct CDR3 sequences in total; over 9.5% of them show up just once. Of the sample, about 4.4% falls within the top ten clones. The sample consisted of whole blood. Receptor source: an adult who was a healthcare worker with PCR-confirmed SARS-CoV-2 infection or an uninfected control (not recorded which).

In this sample, this clonotype turned up many times. J is TRBJ2-7 and V is TRBV7-2; TRBD1 agrees at 12 bases. Germline assignment: CDR1 SGHTA and CDR2 FQGNSA. With 2 bases clipped from V and 6 bases from J, the junction kept 2 bases outside the gene matches. CDR3 length: 14 residues. CDR3 nucleotide sequence: TGTGCCAGCAGCTTAAGGGACAGGGGGCCCGAGCAGTACTTC. Its protein is CASSLRDRGPEQYF.

CDR3 loop: CASSHTGTFNEQFF. The DNA for the CDR3 is TGTGCCAGCAGCCACACCGGGACTTTCAATGAGCAGTTCTTC. The chain has TRBV11-3 and TRBJ2-1, with D possibly being TRBD2 (6 bases). From germline, CDR1 is SGHNT and CDR2 YENEEA. V shed 5 bases and J shed 6 bases, with 14 bases lying between them. CDR3 length equals 14 residues. Looking up the rest from reference TRBV11-3 and TRBJ2-1 gives the full variable domain: EAGVVQSPRYKIIEKKQPVAFWCNPISGHNTLYWYLQNLGQGPELLIRYENEEAVDDSQLPKDRFSAERLKGVDSTLKIQPAELGDSAVYLCASSHTGTFNEQFFGPGTRLTVL.

This clonotype was counted many times. The rearrangement uses TRBV29-1 and TRBJ2-3; possible D gene TRBD2, 6 bases. Trimming cost V 4 bases and J 3 bases, with 11 bases left between them. This CDR3 comprises 13 residues. Looked up from germline, CDR1 is SQVTM and CDR2 is ANQGSEA. For the CDR3, the DNA is TGCAGCGTTGGGGGCGGGATTACAGATACGCAGTATTTT. This encodes CSVGGGITDTQYF.

This clonotype was seen at least ten times. This CDR3 is CASSPVARGLNTEAFF. The CDR3 DNA sequence: TGTGCCAGCAGCCCCGTGGCCAGGGGCCTGAACACTGAAGCTTTCTTT. The chain joins TRBV12-3 or TRBV12-4 to TRBJ1-1; a possible D gene is TRBD1 (6 bases). V gave up 6 bases and J gave up 0 bases, with 17 bases separating them. This CDR3 is 16 amino acids long.

There are many counts of this clonotype. The chain links TRBV14 to TRBJ2-4; possible D gene TRBD2, 5 bases. Trimming cost V 2 bases and J 2 bases, with 10 bases left between them. The germline gives CDR1 SGHDN, CDR2 FVKESK. This CDR3 is 15 amino acids long. CDR3 DNA: TGTGCCAGCAGCCAACTGGGGAGTACCAAAAACATTCAGTACTTC. Translating it yields CASSQLGSTKNIQYF.

The table lists this clonotype with many counts. The chain has TRBV29-1 and TRBJ2-1; D might be TRBD1 (6 bases). CDR1 and CDR2 (germline): SQVTM, ANQGSEA. This CDR3 region has 16 residues. The ends were cut back, 0 bases at V and 3 bases at J, with 15 bases in the middle. Here the CDR3 reads CSVEDPFGQIYNEQFF. CDR3 coding DNA: TGCAGCGTTGAAGATCCCTTTGGACAGATCTACAATGAGCAGTTCTTC.

This clonotype is a singleton in its sample. The V call is TRBV12-3 or TRBV12-4, the J call TRBJ1-4, with no clear D. This CDR3 region has 13 residues. V shed 8 bases and J shed 5 bases, with 12 bases lying between them. The DNA for the CDR3 is TGTGCCAGCTGTGGCAGATTAAATGAAAAACTGTTTTTT. It translates to CASCGRLNEKLFF.

This clonotype occurred a few times. The CDR3 is CSAGGQGNQPQHF. CDR3 DNA: TGCAGTGCTGGGGGACAGGGCAATCAGCCCCAGCATTTT. The rearrangement uses TRBV20-1 and TRBJ1-5; 8 bases map to TRBD1. The germline gives CDR1 DFQATT, CDR2 SNEGSKA (reference sequence). CDR3 length: 13 residues. V was pared by 5 bases and J by 2 bases, with 2 bases of the junction left unmatched.

This clonotype was counted at least ten times. The J gene is TRBJ1-3, the V gene TRBV11-2; unclear D gene. The CDR3 length is 16 residues. Trimming removed 3 bases at V and 2 bases at J, with 14 bases between. CDR1 and CDR2 from the germline V gene are SGHAT and FQNNGV. The CDR3 DNA sequence: TGTGCCAGCAGCTTTGTCAGGCTGACGGCTGGAAACACCATATATTTT. Encoded protein: CASSFVRLTAGNTIYF.

In its sample, this clonotype was seen a few times. This sequence joins TRBV20-1 and TRBJ2-7, with D unclear. The CDR3 consists of 12 residues. Trimming left V 6 bases short and J 2 bases short, with 11 bases between. CDR1 DFQATT and CDR2 SNEGSKA come from the germline V gene (reference sequence). The CDR3 DNA reads TGCAGTGCCGGAGTGGTTGCCTACGAGCAGTACTTC. It specifies CSAGVVAYEQYF.